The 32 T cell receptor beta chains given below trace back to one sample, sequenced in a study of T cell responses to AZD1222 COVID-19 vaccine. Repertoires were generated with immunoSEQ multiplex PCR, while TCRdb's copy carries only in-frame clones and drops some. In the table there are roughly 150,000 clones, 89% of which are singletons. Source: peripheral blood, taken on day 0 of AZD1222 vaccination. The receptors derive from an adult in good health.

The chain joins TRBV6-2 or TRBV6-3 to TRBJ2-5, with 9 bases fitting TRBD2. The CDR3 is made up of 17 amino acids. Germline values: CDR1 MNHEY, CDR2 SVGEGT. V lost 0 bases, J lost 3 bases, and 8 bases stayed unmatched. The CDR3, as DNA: TGTGCCAGCAGTTACTCGACCTATAGCGGGAGAAAAGAGACCCAGTACTTC. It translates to CASSYSTYSGRKETQYF.

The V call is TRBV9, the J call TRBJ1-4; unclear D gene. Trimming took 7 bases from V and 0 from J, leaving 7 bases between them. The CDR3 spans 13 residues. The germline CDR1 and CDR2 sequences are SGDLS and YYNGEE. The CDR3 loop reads CASASATNEKLFF. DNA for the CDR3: TGTGCCAGCGCCTCTGCAACTAATGAAAAACTGTTTTTT. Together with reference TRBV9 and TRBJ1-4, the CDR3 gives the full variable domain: DSGVTQTPKHLITATGQRVTLRCSPRSGDLSVYWYQQSLDQGLQFLIQYYNGEERAKGNILERFSAQQFPDLHSELNLSSLELGDSALYFCASASATNEKLFFGSGTQLSVL.

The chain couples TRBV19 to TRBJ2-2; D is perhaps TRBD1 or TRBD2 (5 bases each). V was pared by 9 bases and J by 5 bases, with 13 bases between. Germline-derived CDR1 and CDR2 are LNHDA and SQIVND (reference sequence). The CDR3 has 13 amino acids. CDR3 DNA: TGTGCCAGCCGGGACGTATCAACCGGGGAGCTGTTTTTT. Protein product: CASRDVSTGELFF.

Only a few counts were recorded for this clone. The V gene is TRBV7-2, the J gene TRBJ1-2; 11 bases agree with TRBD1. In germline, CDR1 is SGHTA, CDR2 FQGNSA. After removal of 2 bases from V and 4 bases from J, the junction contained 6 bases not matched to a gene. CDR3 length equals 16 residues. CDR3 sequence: CASSLSRTGGGYGYTF. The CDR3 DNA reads TGTGCCAGCAGCTTATCCCGGACAGGGGGCGGCTATGGCTACACCTTC.

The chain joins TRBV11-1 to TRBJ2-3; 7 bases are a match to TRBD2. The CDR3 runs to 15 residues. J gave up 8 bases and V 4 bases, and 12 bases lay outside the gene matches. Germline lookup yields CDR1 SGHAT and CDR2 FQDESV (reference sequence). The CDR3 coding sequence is TGTGCCAGCAGCTCCACTAGCGCCCCAGGGAGTACGCAGTATTTT. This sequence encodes CASSSTSAPGSTQYF.

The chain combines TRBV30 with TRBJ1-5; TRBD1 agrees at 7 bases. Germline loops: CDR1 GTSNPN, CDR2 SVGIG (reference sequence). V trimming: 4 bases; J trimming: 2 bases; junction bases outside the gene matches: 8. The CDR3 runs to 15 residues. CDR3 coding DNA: TGTGCCTGGAACCAACACAGGGGTGGCAATCAGCCCCAGCATTTT. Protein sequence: CAWNQHRGGNQPQHF. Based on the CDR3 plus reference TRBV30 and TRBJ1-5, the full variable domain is SQTIHQWPATLVQPVGSPLSLECTVEGTSNPNLYWYRQAAGRGLQLLFYSVGIGQISSEVPQNLSASRPQDRQFILSSKKLLLSDSGFYLCAWNQHRGGNQPQHFGDGTRLSIL.

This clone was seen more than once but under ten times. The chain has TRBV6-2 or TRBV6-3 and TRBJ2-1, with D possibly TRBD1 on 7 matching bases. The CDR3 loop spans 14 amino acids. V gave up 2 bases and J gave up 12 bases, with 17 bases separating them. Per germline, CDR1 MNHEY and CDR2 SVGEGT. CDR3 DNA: TGTGCCAGCAGTTACCTGGGACAGTCCGGGGGGCAGTTCTTC. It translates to CASSYLGQSGGQFF.

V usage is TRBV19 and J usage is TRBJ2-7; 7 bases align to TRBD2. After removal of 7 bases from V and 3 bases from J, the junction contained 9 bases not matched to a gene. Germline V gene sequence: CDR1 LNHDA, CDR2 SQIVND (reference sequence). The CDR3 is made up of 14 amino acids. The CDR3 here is CASKRSSGYYEQYF. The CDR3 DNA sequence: TGTGCCAGTAAGCGGTCTAGCGGTTACTACGAGCAGTACTTC.

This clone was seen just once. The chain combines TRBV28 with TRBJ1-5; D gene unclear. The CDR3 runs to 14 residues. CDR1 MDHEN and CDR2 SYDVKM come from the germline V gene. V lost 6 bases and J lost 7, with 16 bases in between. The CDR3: CASSSRGGRQPQHF. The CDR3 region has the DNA TGTGCCAGCAGCTCCCGGGGAGGGCGCCAGCCCCAGCATTTT.

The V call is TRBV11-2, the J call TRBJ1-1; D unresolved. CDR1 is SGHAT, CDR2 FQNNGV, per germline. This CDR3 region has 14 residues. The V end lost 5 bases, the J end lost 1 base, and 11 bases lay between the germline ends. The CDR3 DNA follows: TGTGCCAGCAGCCCTCTCGTGGGGAACACTGAAGCTTTCTTT. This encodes CASSPLVGNTEAFF.

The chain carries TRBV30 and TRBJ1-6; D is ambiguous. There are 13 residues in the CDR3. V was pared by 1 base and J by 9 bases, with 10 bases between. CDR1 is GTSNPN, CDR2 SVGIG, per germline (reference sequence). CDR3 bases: TGTGCCTGGAGTGACGGACCCAGTTCACCCCTCCACTTT. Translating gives CAWSDGPSSPLHF. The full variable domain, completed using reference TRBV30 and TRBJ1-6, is SQTIHQWPATLVQPVGSPLSLECTVEGTSNPNLYWYRQAAGRGLQLLFYSVGIGQISSEVPQNLSASRPQDRQFILSSKKLLLSDSGFYLCAWSDGPSSPLHFGNGTRLTVT.

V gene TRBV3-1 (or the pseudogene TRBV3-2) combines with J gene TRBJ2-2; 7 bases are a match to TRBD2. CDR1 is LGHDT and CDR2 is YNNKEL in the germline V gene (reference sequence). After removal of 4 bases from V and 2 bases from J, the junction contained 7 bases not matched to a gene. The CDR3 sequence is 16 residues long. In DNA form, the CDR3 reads TGTGCCAGCAGCCCCCCCGGGACTACCAACACCGGGGAGCTGTTTTTT. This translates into CASSPPGTTNTGELFF.

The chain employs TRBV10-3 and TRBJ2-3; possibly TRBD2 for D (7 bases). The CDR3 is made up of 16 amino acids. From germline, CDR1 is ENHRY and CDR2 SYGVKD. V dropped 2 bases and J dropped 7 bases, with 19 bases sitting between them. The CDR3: CAISESLSGGLHTQYF. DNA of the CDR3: TGTGCCATCAGTGAGAGCCTTTCCGGGGGGCTGCATACGCAGTATTTT.

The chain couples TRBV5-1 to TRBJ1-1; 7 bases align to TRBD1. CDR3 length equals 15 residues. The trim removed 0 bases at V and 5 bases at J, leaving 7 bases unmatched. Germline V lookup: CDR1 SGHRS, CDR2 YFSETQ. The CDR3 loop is CASSLEGGAFTEAFF. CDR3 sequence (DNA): TGCGCCAGCAGCTTGGAAGGGGGCGCATTTACTGAAGCTTTCTTT.

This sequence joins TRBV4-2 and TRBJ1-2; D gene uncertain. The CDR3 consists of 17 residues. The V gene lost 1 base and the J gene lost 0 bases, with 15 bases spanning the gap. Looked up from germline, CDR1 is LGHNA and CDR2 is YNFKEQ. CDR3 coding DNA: TGTGCCAGCAGCCAAGCCCCCCTCGGGATCGCTAACTATGGCTACACCTTC. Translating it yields CASSQAPLGIANYGYTF.

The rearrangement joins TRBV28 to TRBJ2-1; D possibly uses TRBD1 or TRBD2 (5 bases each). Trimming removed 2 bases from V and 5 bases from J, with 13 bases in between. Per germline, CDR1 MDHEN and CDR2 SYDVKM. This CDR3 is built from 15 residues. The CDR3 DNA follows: TGTGCCAGCAGTTTAGGGACCCCGCCTAACAATGAGCAGTTCTTC. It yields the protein CASSLGTPPNNEQFF.

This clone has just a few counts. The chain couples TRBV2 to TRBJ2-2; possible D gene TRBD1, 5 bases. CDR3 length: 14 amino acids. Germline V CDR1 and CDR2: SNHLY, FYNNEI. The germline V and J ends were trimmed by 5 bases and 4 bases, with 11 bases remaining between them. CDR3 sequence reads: CASSLDTATGELFF. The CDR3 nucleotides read TGTGCCAGCAGTTTGGACACTGCCACCGGGGAGCTGTTTTTT.

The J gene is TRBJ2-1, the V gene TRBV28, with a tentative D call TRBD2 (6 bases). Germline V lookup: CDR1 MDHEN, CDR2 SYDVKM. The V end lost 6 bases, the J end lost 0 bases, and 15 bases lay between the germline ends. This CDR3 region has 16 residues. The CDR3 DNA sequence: TGTGCCAGCAGGGGGGGATCGTTTAGCTCCTACAATGAGCAGTTCTTC. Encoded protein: CASRGGSFSSYNEQFF.

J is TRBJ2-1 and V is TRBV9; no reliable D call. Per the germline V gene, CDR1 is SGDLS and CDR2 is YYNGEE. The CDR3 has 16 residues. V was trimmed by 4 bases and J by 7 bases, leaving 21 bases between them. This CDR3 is CASSPQPGITANEQFF. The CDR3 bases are TGTGCCAGCAGCCCCCAACCCGGAATAACTGCGAATGAGCAGTTCTTC.

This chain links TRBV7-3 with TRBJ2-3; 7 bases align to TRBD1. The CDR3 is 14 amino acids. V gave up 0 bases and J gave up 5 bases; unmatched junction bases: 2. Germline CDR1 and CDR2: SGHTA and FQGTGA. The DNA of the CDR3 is TGTGCCAGCAGCTTAACGGCAGGGGGAGATACGCAGTATTTT. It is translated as CASSLTAGGDTQYF.

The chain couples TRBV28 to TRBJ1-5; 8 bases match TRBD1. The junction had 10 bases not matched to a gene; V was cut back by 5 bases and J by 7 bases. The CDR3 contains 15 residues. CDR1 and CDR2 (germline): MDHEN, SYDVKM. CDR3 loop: CASSTAGQAPQPQHF. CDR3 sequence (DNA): TGTGCCAGCAGTACCGCGGGACAGGCACCCCAGCCCCAGCATTTT.

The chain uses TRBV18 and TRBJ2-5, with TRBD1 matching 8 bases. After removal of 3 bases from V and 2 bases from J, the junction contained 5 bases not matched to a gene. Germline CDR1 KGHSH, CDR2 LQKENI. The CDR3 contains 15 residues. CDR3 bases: TGTGCCAGCTCACCCAGGACAGGGAGTCAAGAGACCCAGTACTTC. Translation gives CASSPRTGSQETQYF.

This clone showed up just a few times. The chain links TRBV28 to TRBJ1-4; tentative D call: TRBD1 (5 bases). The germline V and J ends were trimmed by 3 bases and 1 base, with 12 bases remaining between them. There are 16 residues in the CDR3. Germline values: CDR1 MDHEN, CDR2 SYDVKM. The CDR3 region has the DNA TGTGCCAGCAGTTTGGGCCCAGGGTTAACTAATGAAAAACTGTTTTTT. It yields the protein CASSLGPGLTNEKLFF. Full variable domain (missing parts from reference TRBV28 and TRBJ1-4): DVKVTQSSRYLVKRTGEKVFLECVQDMDHENMFWYRQDPGLGLRLIYFSYDVKMKEKGDIPEGYSVSREKKERFSLILESASTNQTSMYLCASSLGPGLTNEKLFFGSGTQLSVL.

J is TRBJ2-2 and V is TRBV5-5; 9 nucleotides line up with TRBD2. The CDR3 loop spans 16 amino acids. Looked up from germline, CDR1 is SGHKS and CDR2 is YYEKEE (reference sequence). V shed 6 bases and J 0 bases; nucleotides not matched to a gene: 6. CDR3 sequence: CASIPVAGANTGELFF. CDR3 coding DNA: TGTGCCAGCATCCCGGTAGCGGGAGCGAACACCGGGGAGCTGTTTTTT.

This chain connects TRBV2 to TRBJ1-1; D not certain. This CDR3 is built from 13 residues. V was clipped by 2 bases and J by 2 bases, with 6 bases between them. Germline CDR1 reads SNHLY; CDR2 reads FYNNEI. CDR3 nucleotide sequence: TGTGCCAGCAGTGAACTACCCAACACTGAAGCTTTCTTT. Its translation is CASSELPNTEAFF.

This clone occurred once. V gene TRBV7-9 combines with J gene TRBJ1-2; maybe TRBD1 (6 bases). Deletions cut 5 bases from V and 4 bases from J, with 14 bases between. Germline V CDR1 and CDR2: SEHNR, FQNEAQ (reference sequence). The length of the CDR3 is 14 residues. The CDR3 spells CASSHYGGAYGYTF. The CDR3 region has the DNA TGTGCCAGCAGCCATTATGGGGGGGCCTATGGCTACACCTTC.

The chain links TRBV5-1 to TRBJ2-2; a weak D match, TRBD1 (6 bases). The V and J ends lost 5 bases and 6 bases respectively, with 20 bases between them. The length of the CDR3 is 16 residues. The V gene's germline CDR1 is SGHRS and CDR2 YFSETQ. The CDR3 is CASSDPGRDISGELFF. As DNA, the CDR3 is TGCGCCAGCAGTGACCCGGGACGGGACATTTCCGGGGAGCTGTTTTTT.

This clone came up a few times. In DNA form, the CDR3 reads TGTGCCACCAGCAGAGATGCGGGGGCCGGGGAGCTGTTTTTT. Encoded protein: CATSRDAGAGELFF. This chain connects TRBV15 to TRBJ2-2; 7 nucleotides agree with TRBD2. CDR1 is LNHNV and CDR2 is YYDKDF in the germline V gene (reference sequence). V shed 0 bases, J shed 6 bases, and the junction held 1 base outside the gene matches. The CDR3 is 14 residues long.

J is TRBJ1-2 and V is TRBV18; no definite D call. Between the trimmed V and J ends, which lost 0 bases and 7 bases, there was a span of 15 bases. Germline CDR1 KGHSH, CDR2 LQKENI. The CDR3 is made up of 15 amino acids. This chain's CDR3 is CASSPPSRIGGGYTF. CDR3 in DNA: TGTGCCAGCTCACCACCATCCCGGATCGGTGGTGGCTACACCTTC.

The CDR3, as DNA: TGTGCCAGCAGCTTAAGAGGTCAGGGGGGTTGGAATCAGCCCCAGCATTTT. Amino acids: CASSLRGQGGWNQPQHF. V and J are TRBV7-8 and TRBJ1-5; 7 positions agree with TRBD1. CDR3 length: 17 amino acids. Germline V gene sequence: CDR1 SGHVS, CDR2 FQNEAQ. Trimming took 2 bases from V and 4 from J; bases not matched to a gene: 11.

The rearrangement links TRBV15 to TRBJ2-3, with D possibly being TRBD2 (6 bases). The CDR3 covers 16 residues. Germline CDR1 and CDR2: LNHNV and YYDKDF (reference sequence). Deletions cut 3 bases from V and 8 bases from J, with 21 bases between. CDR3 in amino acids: CATSSHAGTPAGTQYF. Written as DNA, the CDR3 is TGTGCCACCAGCAGCCACGCCGGGACTCCGGCGGGTACGCAGTATTTT.

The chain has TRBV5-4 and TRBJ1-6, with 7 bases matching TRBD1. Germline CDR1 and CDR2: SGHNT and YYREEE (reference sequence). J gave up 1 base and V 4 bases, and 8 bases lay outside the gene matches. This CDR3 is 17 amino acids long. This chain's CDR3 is CASSRQQGFSYNSPLHF. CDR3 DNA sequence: TGTGCCAGCAGCCGACAACAGGGGTTTTCCTATAATTCACCCCTCCACTTT.